A selection of T cell receptor beta chains follows, all from one sample in a study of blood T cell repertoires in COVID-19. The protocol was immunoSEQ multiplex PCR, while the TCRdb copy is restricted to in-frame clones and leaves out a portion. The sample holds hundreds of thousands of clones, about 88% seen once. Material for sequencing was peripheral blood. Every receptor here comes from a woman in her seventies with COVID-19, enrolled during active disease. CDR3s include the opening cysteine and the closing phenylalanine or tryptophan. D genes are given only for firm matches. Rows may omit the clone size; those that give it use once, few, many or a size class.

v_call	clone_size	d_call	j_call	cdr3_length	cdr3_aa	cdr3_nt
TRBV4-1	-	-	TRBJ1-3	14	CASRLLVSGNTIYF	TGCGCCAGCCGGTTGCTCGTCTCTGGAAACACCATATATTTT
TRBV2	few	TRBD2	TRBJ2-2	16	CASSEFASGGTGELFF	TGTGCCAGCAGTGAATTTGCGAGCGGGGGCACCGGGGAGCTGTTTTTT
TRBV15	-	-	TRBJ2-5	16	CATKTKPSRGQETQYF	TGTGCCACCAAAACCAAGCCCTCCCGGGGGCAAGAGACCCAGTACTTC
TRBV9	-	TRBD1	TRBJ1-2	14	CASSVAGDSYGYTF	TGTGCCAGCAGCGTAGCGGGGGACAGCTATGGCTACACCTTC
TRBV5-1	-	TRBD1	TRBJ2-1	16	CASSLAETGRNNEQFF	TGCGCCAGCAGCTTGGCGGAGACAGGGCGGAACAATGAGCAGTTCTTC
TRBV10-1	-	TRBD1	TRBJ2-7	14	CASSLRDRACEQYF	TGCGCCAGCAGCCTAAGGGACAGGGCCTGCGAGCAGTACTTC
TRBV7-9	-	TRBD1	TRBJ1-2	13	CASSLGQLGGYTF	TGTGCCAGCAGCCTGGGACAGTTGGGGGGCTACACCTTC
TRBV5-6	-	TRBD1	TRBJ1-6	16	CASSSAGQGGNSPLHF	TGTGCCAGCAGCTCGGCGGGACAGGGAGGTAATTCACCCCTCCACTTT
TRBV30	-	-	TRBJ1-6	13	CAWRPRAQEILHF	TGTGCCTGGAGACCGCGGGCCCAGGAAATCCTCCACTTT
TRBV24-1	-	-	TRBJ2-5	13	CATSDLEVETQYF	TGTGCCACCAGTGATCTGGAGGTAGAGACCCAGTACTTC